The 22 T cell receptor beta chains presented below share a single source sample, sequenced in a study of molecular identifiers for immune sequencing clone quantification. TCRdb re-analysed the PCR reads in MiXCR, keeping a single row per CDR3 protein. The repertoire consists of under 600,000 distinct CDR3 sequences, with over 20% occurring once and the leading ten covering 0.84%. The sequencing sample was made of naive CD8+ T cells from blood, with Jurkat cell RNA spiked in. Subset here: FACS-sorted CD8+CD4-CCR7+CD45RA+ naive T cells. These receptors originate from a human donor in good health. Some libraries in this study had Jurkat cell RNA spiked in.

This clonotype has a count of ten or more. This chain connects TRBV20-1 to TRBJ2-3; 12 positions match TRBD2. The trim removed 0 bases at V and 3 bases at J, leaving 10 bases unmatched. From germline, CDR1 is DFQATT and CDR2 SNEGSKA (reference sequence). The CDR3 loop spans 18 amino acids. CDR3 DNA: TGCAGTGCTAGAGATAGGTCTAGCGGGGGGGCCGGTACAGATACGCAGTATTTT. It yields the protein CSARDRSSGGAGTDTQYF.

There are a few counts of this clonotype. The CDR3 bases are TGTGCCAGCAGCACGGACACTCAAAGCTACAATGAGCAGTTCTTC. It specifies CASSTDTQSYNEQFF. The rearrangement joins TRBV13 to TRBJ2-1; D may be TRBD1 (5 bases). Germline V gene lookup returns CDR1 PRHDT and CDR2 FYEKMQ (reference sequence). The germline V and J ends were trimmed by 5 bases and 3 bases, with 14 bases remaining between them. This CDR3 is built from 15 residues.

CDR3 sequence (DNA): TGTGCCATCAACCTCAAATTAGGGGGACTGGCGGGTTACAATGAGCAGTTCTTC. It yields the protein CAINLKLGGLAGYNEQFF. The V and J genes are TRBV11-2 and TRBJ2-1; D might be TRBD1 or TRBD2, each matching 6 bases. Trimming took off 10 bases at V and 4 bases at J, with 29 bases between the two ends. CDR1 and CDR2 from the germline V gene are SGHAT and FQNNGV. The CDR3 extends over 18 amino acids.

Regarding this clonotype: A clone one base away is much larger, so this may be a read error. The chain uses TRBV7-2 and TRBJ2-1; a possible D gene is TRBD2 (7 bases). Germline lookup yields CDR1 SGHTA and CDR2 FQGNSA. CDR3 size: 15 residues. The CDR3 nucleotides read TGTGCCAGCAGCCCTAACGCCGGCGGGGGCAATGAGCAGTCCTTC. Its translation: CASSPNAGGGNEQSF.

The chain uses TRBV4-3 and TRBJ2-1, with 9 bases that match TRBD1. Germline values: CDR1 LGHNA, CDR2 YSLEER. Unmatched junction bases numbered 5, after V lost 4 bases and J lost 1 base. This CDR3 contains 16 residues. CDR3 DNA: TGCGCCAGCAGCCCCGGGACAGGGTGGTCCTACAATGAGCAGTTCTTC. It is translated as CASSPGTGWSYNEQFF.

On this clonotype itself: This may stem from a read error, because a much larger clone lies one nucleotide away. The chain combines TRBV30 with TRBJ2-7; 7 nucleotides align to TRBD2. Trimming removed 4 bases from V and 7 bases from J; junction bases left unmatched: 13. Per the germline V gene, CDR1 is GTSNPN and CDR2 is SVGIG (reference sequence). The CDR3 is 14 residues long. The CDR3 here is CAWIDGSGEGEQYF. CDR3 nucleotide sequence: TGTGCCTGGATCGACGGGAGTGGGGAGGGGGAGCAGTACTTC.

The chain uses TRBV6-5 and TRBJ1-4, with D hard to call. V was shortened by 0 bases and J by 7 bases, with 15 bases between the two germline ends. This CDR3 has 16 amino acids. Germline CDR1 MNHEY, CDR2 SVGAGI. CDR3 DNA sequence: TGTGCCAGCAGTTACTCGGCGGGCAGCTTCGGTGAAAAACTGTTTTTT. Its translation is CASSYSAGSFGEKLFF.

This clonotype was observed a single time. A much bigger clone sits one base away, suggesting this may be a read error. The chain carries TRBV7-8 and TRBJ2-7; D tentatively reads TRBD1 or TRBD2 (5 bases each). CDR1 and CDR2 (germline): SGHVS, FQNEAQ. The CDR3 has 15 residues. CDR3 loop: CAGSLGQGPSYEQYF. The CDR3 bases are TGTGCCGGCAGCTTAGGGCAGGGACCGTCCTACGAGCAGTACTTC.

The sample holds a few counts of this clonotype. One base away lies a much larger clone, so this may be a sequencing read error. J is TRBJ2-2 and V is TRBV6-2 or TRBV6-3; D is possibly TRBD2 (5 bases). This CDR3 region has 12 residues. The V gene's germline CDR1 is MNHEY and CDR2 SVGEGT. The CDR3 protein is CASSYSAGEPFF. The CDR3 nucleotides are TGTGCCAGCAGTTATTCAGCCGGGGAGCCGTTTTTT.

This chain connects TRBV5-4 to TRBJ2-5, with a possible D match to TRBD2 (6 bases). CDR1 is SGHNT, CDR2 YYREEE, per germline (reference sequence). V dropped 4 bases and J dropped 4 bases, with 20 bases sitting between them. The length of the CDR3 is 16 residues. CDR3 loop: CASSPFGGPPGETQYF. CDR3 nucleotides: TGTGCCAGCAGCCCGTTTGGAGGGCCACCCGGAGAGACCCAGTACTTC.

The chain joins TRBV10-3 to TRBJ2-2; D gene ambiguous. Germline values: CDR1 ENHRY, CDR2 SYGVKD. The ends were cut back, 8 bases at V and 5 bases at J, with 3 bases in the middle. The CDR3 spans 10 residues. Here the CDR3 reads CAIGTGELFF. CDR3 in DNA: TGTGCCATCGGAACCGGGGAGCTGTTTTTT.

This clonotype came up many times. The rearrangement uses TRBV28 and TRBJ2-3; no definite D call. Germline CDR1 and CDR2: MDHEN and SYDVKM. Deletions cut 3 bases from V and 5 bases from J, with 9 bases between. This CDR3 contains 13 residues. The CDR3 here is CASSFARLDTQYF. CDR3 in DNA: TGTGCCAGCAGTTTCGCCCGACTAGATACGCAGTATTTT.

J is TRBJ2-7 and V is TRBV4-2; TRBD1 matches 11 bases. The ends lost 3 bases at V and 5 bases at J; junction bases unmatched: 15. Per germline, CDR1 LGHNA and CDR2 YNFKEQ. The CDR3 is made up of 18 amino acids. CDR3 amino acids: CASSQVYGTGGLIDEQYF. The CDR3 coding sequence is TGTGCCAGCAGCCAGGTGTACGGGACAGGGGGATTGATCGACGAGCAGTACTTC.

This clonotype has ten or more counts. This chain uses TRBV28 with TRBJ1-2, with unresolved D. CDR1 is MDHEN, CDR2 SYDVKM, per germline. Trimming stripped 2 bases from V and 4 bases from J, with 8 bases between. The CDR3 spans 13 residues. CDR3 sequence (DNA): TGTGCCAGCAGTTTACCAGAAAGCTATGGCTACACCTTC. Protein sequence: CASSLPESYGYTF.

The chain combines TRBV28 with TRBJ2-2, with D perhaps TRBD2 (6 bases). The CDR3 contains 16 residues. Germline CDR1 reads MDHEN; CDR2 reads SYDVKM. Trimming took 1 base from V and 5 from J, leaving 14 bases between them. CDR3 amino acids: CASSLYIGRGTGELFF. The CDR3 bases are TGTGCCAGCAGTTTATATATCGGGAGAGGAACCGGGGAGCTGTTTTTT.

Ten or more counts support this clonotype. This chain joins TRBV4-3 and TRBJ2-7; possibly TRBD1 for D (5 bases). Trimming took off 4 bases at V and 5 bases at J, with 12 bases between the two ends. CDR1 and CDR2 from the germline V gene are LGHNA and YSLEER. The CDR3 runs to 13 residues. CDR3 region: CASSLAQEHEQYF. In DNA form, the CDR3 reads TGCGCCAGCAGCCTCGCACAGGAGCACGAGCAGTACTTC.

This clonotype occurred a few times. The CDR3: CASSDSLAVGALANEKLFF. The CDR3 DNA reads as TGTGCCAGCAGTGACTCTCTGGCAGTAGGGGCGTTAGCTAATGAAAAACTGTTTTTT. The chain combines TRBV2 with TRBJ1-4; possibly TRBD1 for D (5 bases). V dropped 3 bases and J dropped 3 bases, with 23 bases sitting between them. The germline CDR1 and CDR2 sequences are SNHLY and FYNNEI. This CDR3 is built from 19 residues.

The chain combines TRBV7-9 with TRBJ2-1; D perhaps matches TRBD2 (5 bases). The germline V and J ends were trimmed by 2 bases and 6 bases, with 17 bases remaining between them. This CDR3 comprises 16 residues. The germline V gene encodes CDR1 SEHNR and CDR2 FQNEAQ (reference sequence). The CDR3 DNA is TGTGCCAGCAGCTTAAGTATTAGCGAGGTTTCCAATGAGCAGTTCTTC. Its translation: CASSLSISEVSNEQFF.

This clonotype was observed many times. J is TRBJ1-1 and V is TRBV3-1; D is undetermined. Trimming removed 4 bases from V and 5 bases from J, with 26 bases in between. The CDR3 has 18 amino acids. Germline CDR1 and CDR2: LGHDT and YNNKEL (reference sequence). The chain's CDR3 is CASSPWPGKIHLGTEAFF. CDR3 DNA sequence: TGTGCCAGCAGCCCGTGGCCAGGCAAAATCCATCTGGGAACTGAAGCTTTCTTT.

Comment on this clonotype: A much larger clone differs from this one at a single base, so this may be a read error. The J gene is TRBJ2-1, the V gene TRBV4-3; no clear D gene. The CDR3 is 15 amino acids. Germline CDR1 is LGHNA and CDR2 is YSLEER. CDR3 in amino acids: CPSSQEVMRYNEQFF. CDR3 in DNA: TGCCCCAGCAGCCAAGAGGTAATGAGATACAATGAGCAGTTCTTC.

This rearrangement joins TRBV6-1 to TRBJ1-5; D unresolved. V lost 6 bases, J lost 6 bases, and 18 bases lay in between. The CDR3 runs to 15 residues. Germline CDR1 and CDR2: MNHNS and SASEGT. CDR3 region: CASRLPEGWGQPQHF. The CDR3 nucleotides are TGTGCCAGCAGATTACCAGAGGGCTGGGGTCAGCCCCAGCATTTT.

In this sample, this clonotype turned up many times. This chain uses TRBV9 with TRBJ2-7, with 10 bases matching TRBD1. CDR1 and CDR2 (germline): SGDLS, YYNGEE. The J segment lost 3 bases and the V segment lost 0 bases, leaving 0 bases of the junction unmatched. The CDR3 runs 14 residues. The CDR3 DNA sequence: TGTGCCAGCAGCGTAGGGGACAGGGGCTACGAGCAGTACTTC. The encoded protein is CASSVGDRGYEQYF.